This TCR beta chain was profiled in a study of cytomegalovirus exposure and HLA in healthy donors. The study's findings and limits: Within the data, a cluster of highly shared sequence variants was likely a sequencing artifact. Most TCR sequences proved rare, with some public TCRs found in many donors. Versus the roughly 700-donor mean, an Asian-associated ancestry cluster reportedly showed fewer N-insertions in a later analysis. Previous analysis showed most TCR beta V segments were productive about 87% or about 30% of the time.

To note about this clone: Antigen: not known.

V lost 6 bases and J 10 bases, leaving 15 bases between the germline ends. The CDR3 is 12 residues long. The V gene's germline CDR1 is SNHLY and CDR2 FYNNEI. Both 60 Vbeta primers and 13 Jbeta primers went into the PCR. Generated by immunoSEQ multiplex PCR, the TCRdb table keeps only in-frame clones and is missing some. This table has 150,000 to 200,000 clones, more than 70% appearing once. The rearrangement links TRBV2 to TRBJ1-2; tentatively, D is TRBD1 (6 bases). Input material: PBMCs. This TCR was sampled from a man between 18 and 35 years old in good health and CMV-seropositive. The CDR3 bases are TGTGCCAGCAGCCACAGGGTTGATGACTACACCTTC. It yields the protein CASSHRVDDYTF.